The clone carrying this TCR beta chain showed up just once. Unique molecular identifiers tagged the TCRbeta library. Each CDR3 protein is one row after TCRdb ran MiXCR on the PCR reads. The table lists some 640,000 distinct CDR3 sequences, over 15% of them singletons. This sample is part of a study of T-cell reconstitution after alpha-beta-depleted transplantation in children. The TCR was taken from a human donor who donated a stem cell graft to a child with acute myeloid leukemia. The sample in question was PBMCs from the stem cell graft donor, obtained from the stem cell graft.

CDR3 residues: CASSQGFGTSVPYEQYF. The CDR3 nucleotides read TGTGCCAGCAGCCAAGGGTTCGGGACTAGCGTTCCCTACGAGCAGTACTTC. The V call is TRBV14, the J call TRBJ2-7; 10 bases match TRBD2. J lost 2 bases, V lost 1 base, and 8 bases had no gene match. This CDR3 contains 17 residues. The germline CDR1 and CDR2 sequences are SGHDN and FVKESK. Full variable domain (outside the CDR3, taken from reference TRBV14 and TRBJ2-7): EAGVTQFPSHSVIEKGQTVTLRCDPISGHDNLYWYRRVMGKEIKFLLHFVKESKQDESGMPNNRFLAERTGGTYSTLKVQPAELEDSGVYFCASSQGFGTSVPYEQYFGPGTRLTVT.